One and the same sample provided the 17 T cell receptor beta chains below, sequenced in a study of technical replicates of blood from several donors. Repertoires were generated with immunoSEQ multiplex PCR, while TCRdb's copy carries only in-frame clones and drops some. This sample has 65,000 to 95,000 clones, with around 97% found just once. Sequencing was performed on T cells isolated from PBMCs. Receptor source: a human donor in good health.

As regards this clone: The junction departs from the called germline gene at one end, perhaps through a read error. V and J are TRBV2 and TRBJ2-2; TRBD2 matches at 8 bases. The CDR3 has 16 amino acids. Germline V gene data show CDR1 as SNHLY and CDR2 as FYNNEI. The CDR3 DNA follows: TGTGCCAGCAGTAAAGCCAGACTAGCGAATACCGGGGAGCTGTTTTTT. Protein product: CASSKARLANTGELFF.

This rearrangement joins TRBV27 to TRBJ2-7; 8 bases are a match to TRBD2. The V segment lost 3 bases and the J segment 5 bases; nucleotides outside the gene matches: 6. Germline CDR1 is MNHEY and CDR2 is SMNVEV (reference sequence). The CDR3 length is 14 residues. CDR3 DNA sequence: TGTGCCAGCAGTTTCGGGACTAGACGGAACGAGCAGTACTTC. Its translation: CASSFGTRRNEQYF.

V gene TRBV7-9 combines with J gene TRBJ2-7, with D possibly being TRBD1 (6 bases). The CDR3 length is 15 residues. Germline V gene sequence: CDR1 SEHNR, CDR2 FQNEAQ (reference sequence). V dropped 1 base and J dropped 3 bases, with 13 bases sitting between them. The CDR3 region is CASSLGPGEGYEQYF. CDR3 coding DNA: TGTGCCAGCAGCTTAGGGCCAGGGGAAGGCTACGAGCAGTACTTC. The entire variable domain, with the rest obtained from reference TRBV7-9 and TRBJ2-7, is as follows: DTGVSQNPRHKITKRGQNVTFRCDPISEHNRLYWYRQTLGQGPEFLTYFQNEAQLEKSRLLSDRFSAERPKGSFSTLEIQRTEQGDSAMYLCASSLGPGEGYEQYFGPGTRLTVT.

The rearrangement joins TRBV15 to TRBJ1-4, with no clear D. Trimming removed 1 base at V and 7 bases at J, with 16 bases between. Per germline, CDR1 LNHNV and CDR2 YYDKDF (reference sequence). The CDR3 sequence is 16 residues long. In DNA, the CDR3 is TGTGCCACCAGCAGAGCCCGGTTTCAAGCGAGTGAAAAACTGTTTTTT. Amino acid sequence: CATSRARFQASEKLFF.

The V and J genes are TRBV19 and TRBJ1-2; no clear D gene. Germline loops: CDR1 LNHDA, CDR2 SQIVND (reference sequence). There are 15 residues in the CDR3. With 0 bases removed from V and 5 bases from J, the gap between germline ends came to 13 bases. CDR3 DNA sequence: TGTGCCAGTAGTATAGATTATCCCAGGAATTATGGCTACACCTTC. Translated, it gives CASSIDYPRNYGYTF.

The chain employs TRBV5-1 and TRBJ1-2; D is possibly TRBD1 (6 bases). Germline V gene sequence: CDR1 SGHRS, CDR2 YFSETQ. This CDR3 has 16 residues. The germline V and J ends were trimmed by 3 bases and 2 bases, with 17 bases remaining between them. The DNA for the CDR3 is TGCGCCAGCAGCTCCCGGTGGGGAGACAGGAACTATGGCTACACCTTC. This sequence encodes CASSSRWGDRNYGYTF.

A single count supports this clone. The V and J genes are TRBV4-1 and TRBJ1-1, with 9 nucleotides matching TRBD1. J was trimmed by 5 bases and V by 0 bases; bases with no gene match: 7. There are 16 residues in the CDR3. Germline CDR1 MGHRA, CDR2 YSYEKL. The CDR3 reads CASSQEGTGIRTEAFF. Here the CDR3 DNA reads TGCGCCAGCAGCCAAGAGGGGACAGGGATCCGGACTGAAGCTTTCTTT.

V and J are TRBV6-1 and TRBJ2-1, with D hard to call. Germline lookup yields CDR1 MNHNS and CDR2 SASEGT. The V and J ends lost 1 base and 7 bases respectively, with 8 bases between them. This CDR3 is built from 13 residues. The CDR3: CASSEVLVNEQFF. The CDR3 DNA follows: TGTGCCAGCAGTGAAGTCCTAGTTAATGAGCAGTTCTTC.

A word on this clone: The germline gene is not matched at one end of the junction; a read error may be the cause. This chain joins TRBV20-1 and TRBJ1-1; D is undetermined. This CDR3 spans 10 amino acids. Germline V gene lookup returns CDR1 DFQATT and CDR2 SNEGSKA (reference sequence). The CDR3 DNA reads TGCAGTGCTATAAACAATGAAGCTTTCTTT. Its translation: CSAINNEAFF.

This clone was seen a single time. The chain has TRBV28 and TRBJ2-4; possible D gene TRBD1, 5 bases. This CDR3 region has 16 residues. Trimming removed 1 base at V and 0 bases at J, with 10 bases between. Germline V CDR1 and CDR2: MDHEN, SYDVKM. CDR3: CASSLSQAIAKNIQYF. As DNA, the CDR3 is TGTGCCAGCAGTTTATCACAGGCAATAGCCAAAAACATTCAGTACTTC.

V is TRBV27 and J is TRBJ2-7; 11 bases agree with TRBD2. Germline CDR1 MNHEY, CDR2 SMNVEV (reference sequence). J lost 3 bases, V lost 6 bases, and 4 bases had no gene match. The CDR3 extends over 14 amino acids. The CDR3 DNA reads as TGTGCCAGCAGCCCCGGGACTAGCGGCTACGAGCAGTACTTC. Protein product: CASSPGTSGYEQYF.

The chain links TRBV7-8 to TRBJ1-4, with 8 bases matching TRBD1. Germline V lookup: CDR1 SGHVS, CDR2 FQNEAQ. This CDR3 spans 15 amino acids. J gave up 5 bases and V 3 bases, and 5 bases lay outside the gene matches. CDR3 loop: CASSFVTGVNEKLFF. The CDR3 region has the DNA TGTGCCAGCAGCTTCGTGACAGGGGTAAATGAAAAACTGTTTTTT. Complete variable domain (other parts from reference TRBV7-8 and TRBJ1-4): GAGVSQSPRYKVAKRGQDVALRCDPISGHVSLFWYQQALGQGPEFLTYFQNEAQLDKSGLPSDRFFAERPEGSVSTLKIQRTQQEDSAVYLCASSFVTGVNEKLFFGSGTQLSVL.

The CDR3 coding sequence is TGTGCCTGGAGTAACCTAGCGGGAGGGCCGAATACGCAGTATTTT. Amino acid sequence: CAWSNLAGGPNTQYF. The V call is TRBV30, the J call TRBJ2-3, with 12 bases that match TRBD2. There are 15 residues in the CDR3. CDR1 is GTSNPN, CDR2 SVGIG, per germline (reference sequence). V lost 2 bases and J lost 7; bases outside the gene matches: 7.

This clone was detected only once. This chain uses TRBV2 with TRBJ2-5; TRBD2 matches 7 bases. The CDR3 has 12 amino acids. The germline V gene has CDR1 SNHLY and CDR2 FYNNEI. Trimming took 3 bases from V and 13 from J; bases not matched to a gene: 8. CDR3 loop: CASSETSPVPYF. As DNA, the CDR3 is TGTGCCAGCAGTGAGACTAGCCCGGTGCCGTACTTC.

The CDR3 DNA reads as TGTGCCAGTCTCCCCCCCACACTGAACACTGAAGCTTTCTTT. Translation: CASLPPTLNTEAFF. The chain employs TRBV19 and TRBJ1-1; D not resolved. V lost 8 bases and J lost 0, with 13 bases in between. From germline, CDR1 is LNHDA and CDR2 SQIVND (reference sequence). The length of the CDR3 is 14 residues.

V usage is TRBV5-1 and J usage is TRBJ2-7; D is uncertain. V lost 0 bases and J lost 0, with 10 bases in between. The CDR3 covers 15 residues. Germline V gene lookup returns CDR1 SGHRS and CDR2 YFSETQ. The CDR3 bases are TGCGCCAGCAGCTTGGACTACTTGAGCTCCTACGAGCAGTACTTC. As protein: CASSLDYLSSYEQYF.

The chain employs TRBV28 and TRBJ1-1; no clear D. CDR3 length: 14 amino acids. Trimming took 8 bases from V and 10 from J, leaving 23 bases between them. The germline V gene has CDR1 MDHEN and CDR2 SYDVKM. The CDR3 sequence: CASSRLVPSNGAFF. The CDR3 region has the DNA TGTGCCAGCTCCCGGTTAGTTCCGAGTAATGGAGCTTTCTTT.